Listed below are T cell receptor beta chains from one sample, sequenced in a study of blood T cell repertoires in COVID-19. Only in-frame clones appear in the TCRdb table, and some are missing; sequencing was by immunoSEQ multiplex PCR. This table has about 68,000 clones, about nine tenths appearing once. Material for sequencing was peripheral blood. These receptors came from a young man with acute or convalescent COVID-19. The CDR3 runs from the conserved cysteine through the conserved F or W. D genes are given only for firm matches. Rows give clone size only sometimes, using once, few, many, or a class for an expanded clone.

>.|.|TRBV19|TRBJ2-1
TGTGCCAGTAGTATAATTCCAGAGGGCAATGAGCAGTTCTTC
CASSIIPEGNEQFF
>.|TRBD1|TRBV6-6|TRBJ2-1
TGTGCCAGCAGTTACCGGGACAGCTACAATGAGCAGTTCTTC
CASSYRDSYNEQFF
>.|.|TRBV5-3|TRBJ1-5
TGTGCCAGAAGCTTGGGGGTCGGGGAGTTGCGCAATCAGCCCCAGCATTTT
CARSLGVGELRNQPQHF
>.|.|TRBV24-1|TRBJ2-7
TGTGCCACCAGTGCCCCGGGAAGGGGGGGGGAGCAGTACTTC
CATSAPGRGGEQYF
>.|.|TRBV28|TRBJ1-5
TGTGCCAGCGGCTGGGGCAGCCCAGGTAATCAGCCCCAGCATTTT
CASGWGSPGNQPQHF
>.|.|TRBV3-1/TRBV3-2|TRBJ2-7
TGTGCCAGCAGCCAAGCCGCGGTTCGCTCCTACGAGCAGTACTTC
CASSQAAVRSYEQYF
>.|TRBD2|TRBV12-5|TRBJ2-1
TGTGCTAGTGACACCTTAGCGGGAGGAAGTGAGCAGTTCTTC
CASDTLAGGSEQFF
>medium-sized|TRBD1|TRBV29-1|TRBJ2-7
TGCAGCGTGGGCCGGGACAGGGGGAACGAGCAGTACTTC
CSVGRDRGNEQYF
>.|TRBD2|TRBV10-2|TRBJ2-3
TGCGCCAGCAGTGACTTCCCCGGGACTAGCGGTACTAGCACAGATACGCAGTATTTT
CASSDFPGTSGTSTDTQYF
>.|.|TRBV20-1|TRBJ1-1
TGCAGTGCTAGGCCGGGGAGCGATGCTTTCTTT
CSARPGSDAFF
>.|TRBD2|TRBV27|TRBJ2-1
TGTGCCAGCAGGCTGACTAGCGGGACGGACAATGAGCAGTTCTTC
CASRLTSGTDNEQFF
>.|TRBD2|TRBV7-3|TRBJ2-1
TGTGCCAGTTCCGCGGGAGTCTACAATGAGCAGTTCTTC
CASSAGVYNEQFF
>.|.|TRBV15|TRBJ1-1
TGTGCCACCAGCAGAGATAGTGTCAGGGGCACTGAAGCTTTCTTT
CATSRDSVRGTEAFF
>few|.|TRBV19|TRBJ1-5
TGTGCCAGTAGTGTATCTTCCGGGCCCCAGCATTTT
CASSVSSGPQHF
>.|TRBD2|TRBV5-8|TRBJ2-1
TGTGCCAGCAGCTTGCTAACGGGAGGGTTCGGCTACAATGAGCAGTTCTTC
CASSLLTGGFGYNEQFF
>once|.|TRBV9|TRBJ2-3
TGTGCCAGCAGCGTGGGAAGCGGCAGCACAGATACGCAGTATTTT
CASSVGSGSTDTQYF
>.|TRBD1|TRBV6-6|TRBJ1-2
TGTGCCAGCAGCCCGAGGACAGGAGGAGGTGATGGCTACACCTTC
CASSPRTGGGDGYTF
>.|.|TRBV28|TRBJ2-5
TGTGCCAGCATCCCTTTAGGGCGGGCAGAGACCCAGTACTTC
CASIPLGRAETQYF
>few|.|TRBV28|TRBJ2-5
TGTGCCAGCAGTTTCGGGGGGAAGGGGGATCAAGAGACCCAGTACTTC
CASSFGGKGDQETQYF
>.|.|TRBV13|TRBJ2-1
TGTGCCAGCAGTCCTTCCTTCTCGCCACCTAACAATGAGCAGTTCTTC
CASSPSFSPPNNEQFF
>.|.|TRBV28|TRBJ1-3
TGTGCCAGCAGTTCCCCCGGACTGCCATCTGGAAACACCATATATTTT
CASSSPGLPSGNTIYF
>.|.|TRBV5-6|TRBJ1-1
TGTGCCAGCAGCTTGGCCGGTCTTCAGCTCGGGGCTGAAGCTTTCTTT
CASSLAGLQLGAEAFF
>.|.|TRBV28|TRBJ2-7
TGTGCCAGCAGTTTCCCCAGGTCCGAGCAGTACTTC
CASSFPRSEQYF
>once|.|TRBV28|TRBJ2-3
TGTGCCAGCAGTTCGCGCGGAGGGTGGGCAGATACGCAGTATTTT
CASSSRGGWADTQYF
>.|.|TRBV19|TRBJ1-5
TGTGCCAGTAGTTCGCCCGCGCGGGGCCGCAATCAGCCCCAGCATTTT
CASSSPARGRNQPQHF
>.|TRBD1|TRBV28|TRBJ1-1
TGTGCCAGCAGTTTAATGGGCAGGGGGGCCACTGAAGCTTTCTTT
CASSLMGRGATEAFF
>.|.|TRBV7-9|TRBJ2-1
TGTGCCAGCAGCTACCAACTGAGACTCAATGAGCAGTTCTTC
CASSYQLRLNEQFF
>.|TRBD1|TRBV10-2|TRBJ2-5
TGCGCCAGCAGGGGGACAGGTGAAGAGACCCAGTACTTC
CASRGTGEETQYF
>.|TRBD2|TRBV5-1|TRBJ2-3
TGCGCCAGCAGCTTACAACTAGCGGGGCACTCCGATACGCAGTATTTT
CASSLQLAGHSDTQYF
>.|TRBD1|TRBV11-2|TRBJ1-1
TGTGCCAGCAGCCCCAGGGGGGCTGGGTTGGAGGCTTTCTTT
CASSPRGAGLEAFF
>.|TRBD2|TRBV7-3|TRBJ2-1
TGTGCCAGCAGCCCCCAACTAGCGACTTACAATGAGCAGTTCTTC
CASSPQLATYNEQFF
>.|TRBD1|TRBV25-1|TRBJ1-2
TGTGCCAGCAGTCCGATCGACAGGGGTTGGGCTAACTATGGCTACACCTTC
CASSPIDRGWANYGYTF
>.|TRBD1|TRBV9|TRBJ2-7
TGTGCCAGCAGCGGCACCGGGACAGGGACTTACTACGAGCAGTACTTC
CASSGTGTGTYYEQYF
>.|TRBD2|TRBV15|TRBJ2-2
TGTGCCACCAGCAGACCTGTCCAAGCGGGAGCAACCGGGGAGCTGTTTTTT
CATSRPVQAGATGELFF
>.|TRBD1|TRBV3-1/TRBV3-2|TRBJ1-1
TGTGCCAGCAGCCAACGGGACAGGGCCACTGAAGCTTTCTTT
CASSQRDRATEAFF
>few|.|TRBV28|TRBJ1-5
TGTGCCAGCAGTTTAGAGGAGGTCAATCAGCCCCAGCATTTT
CASSLEEVNQPQHF
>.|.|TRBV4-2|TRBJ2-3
TGTGCCAGCAGCCAAGTTCTCGGGTCAGATACGCAGTATTTT
CASSQVLGSDTQYF
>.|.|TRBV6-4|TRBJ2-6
TGTGCCAGCTCCCCGACAGAAATCTCTGGGGCCAACGTCCTGACTTTC
CASSPTEISGANVLTF
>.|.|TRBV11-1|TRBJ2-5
TGTGCCAGCGGTCGGGACTTCCAAGAGACCCAGTACTTC
CASGRDFQETQYF
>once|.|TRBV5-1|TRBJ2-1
TGCGCCAGCAGCCTCGGCGGCGCCTACAATGAGCAGTTCTTC
CASSLGGAYNEQFF
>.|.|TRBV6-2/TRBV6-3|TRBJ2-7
TGTGCCAGCAGTTCTCGCGCCCCGAGCTACGAGCAGTACTTC
CASSSRAPSYEQYF
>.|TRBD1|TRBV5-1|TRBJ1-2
TGCGCCAGCAGCTTGGTCGGACAGGGAGGAGGCTACACCTTC
CASSLVGQGGGYTF
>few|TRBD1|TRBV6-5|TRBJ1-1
TGTGCCAGCAATGGACAGGGTGGAGACACTGAAGCTTTCTTT
CASNGQGGDTEAFF
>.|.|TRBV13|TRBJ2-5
TGTGCCAGCAGCTTAGACCAGGCAGGCGAGACCCAGTACTTC
CASSLDQAGETQYF
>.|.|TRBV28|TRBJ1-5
TGTGCCAGCAGTTTAGGCCGCCGAATTGAGCCCCAGCATTTT
CASSLGRRIEPQHF
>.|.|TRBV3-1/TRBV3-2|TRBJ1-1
TGTGCCAGCAGCCAAGTGGGCTGGGCCACTGAAGCTTTCTTT
CASSQVGWATEAFF
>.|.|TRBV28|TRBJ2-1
TGTGCCAGCAGGACAGACAGGTTCTACAATGAGCAGTTCTTC
CASRTDRFYNEQFF
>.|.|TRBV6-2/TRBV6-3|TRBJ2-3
TGTGCCAGCAGTTACACGGGATCAGGCCGGGATACGCAGTATTTT
CASSYTGSGRDTQYF
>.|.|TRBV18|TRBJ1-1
TGTGCCAGCTTATATCAACAGGGGAACACTGAAGCTTTCTTT
CASLYQQGNTEAFF
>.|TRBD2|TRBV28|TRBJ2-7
TGTGCCAGCAGGTCCGGGACTAGCGGATCCTACGAGCAGTACTTC
CASRSGTSGSYEQYF
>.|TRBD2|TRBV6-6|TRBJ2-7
TGTGCCAGCACGTTCACCCTCACTAGCGGGAGAGACGAGCAGTACTTC
CASTFTLTSGRDEQYF
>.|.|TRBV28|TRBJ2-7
TGTGCCAGCGGACAGACTGGAGAGCAGTACTTC
CASGQTGEQYF
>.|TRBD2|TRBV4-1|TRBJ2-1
TGCGCCAGCAGCCAAGCAGCGGGAGGGGTAGGGGGCCAGTTCTTC
CASSQAAGGVGGQFF